This T cell receptor (beta chain) derives from a study of blood T cell repertoires in COVID-19. On the study more broadly: Samples representing acute and convalescent COVID-19 were sourced from the United States, Italy and Spain.

V lost 6 bases to trimming and J lost 6 bases, with 21 bases between them. Germline loops: CDR1 SGDLS, CDR2 YYNGEE. The CDR3 contains 15 residues. Participants, about 18 to 90 years old, spanned 25 or so US areas. Allocation to cohorts depended on clinical history reported by the participants. The sample holds one count of this clone. In the original analysis: Amplified reference gene primers provided the basis for estimating nucleated cell counts. TCRdb keeps only in-frame clones here, not all; method: immunoSEQ multiplex PCR. The V and J calls and clone size were taken over from that table, and D and trimming were inferred from the DNA. The repertoire holds 260,000 or so clones, roughly 85% seen once, with about 2.5% in the top ten.

Sequencing used PBMCs or T cells enriched from blood (not recorded which). The chain employs TRBV9 and TRBJ1-2, with TRBD1 as a possible D gene (6 bases). The sequence was obtained from a woman between 50 and 59 years old who had recovered from COVID-19. The CDR3 here is CASTTSTGIRNGYTF. The CDR3 DNA reads as TGTGCCAGCACCACTTCCACAGGGATACGGAATGGCTACACCTTC.